This TCR beta chain was sequenced in a study of T cell repertoires in breast cancer (dated by TCRdb to 2016 to 2017). About the study as a whole: Tumors, lymph nodes and peripheral blood lymphocytes from breast cancer patients were profiled in the study, along with peripheral blood from healthy control donors. The majority of the approximately 21 patient tumors analyzed for shared TCRs were ER+/PR+. The controls were nine healthy donors whose age range was similar to that of the patients. Sequencing yielded on average approximately 540,000 sequences per sample and 8.5 to 10 reads per input cell. Given the low mutational burden of breast cancer and the rarity of common mutations in breast cancer, it was reasoned that TCRs shared between breast cancer patients would target shared antigens. Tumors and tumor-involved lymph nodes were minced, digested with Liberase and DNase, and then passed through 70-um and 40-um filters. Tumor-free lymph nodes were processed without enzymatic digestion, and Ficoll was used to separate blood samples. Overall study outcomes, separate from this receptor: Shared TCRs were encoded by various nucleotide sequences, which suggests selection and expansion based on antigen. Eighteen TCR pairs were shared across seven or more patient tumors and were rarely found in control blood, which suggested possible tumor specificity. Shared TCRs showed TRBV7 predominance, possibly reflecting tumor recognition or mispriming bias from eight TRBV7 primers. Because transcript abundance and primer differences skewed clone recovery, emulsion RT-PCR was regarded as qualitative rather than quantitative. About fourfold more TCRs were shared with matched tumor repertoires by tumor-involved sentinel lymph nodes than by tumor-free nodes (roughly 8% versus 2%). Genuine antitumor clones may have been missed because singleton TCRs were discarded and only part of each tumor was sampled.

Via the germline V gene, CDR1 is MNHEY and CDR2 SVGEGT. Including the terminal cysteine and phenylalanine, the CDR3 comprises 14 residues. Here the CDR3 DNA is all that survives: 42 bases in frame from base 1. To analyze paired alpha-beta TCRs of CD8+ T cells, the researchers used an expanded emulsion RT-PCR method with primers covering all TCR V genes. Before emulsion RT-PCR, CD8+ T cells were isolated using a CD8 positive selection kit and then incubated overnight in about 10 IU/mL IL-2. This clonotype has a single count. What this receptor recognizes is not known. A single base separates this from a much larger clone, so it may be a read error. Receptor libraries were prepared by emulsion pairing. Unpaired genes were suppressed in a second nested PCR with blocking oligos, after which Illumina adaptors and barcodes were added in a third nested PCR. Each master mix for emulsion RT-PCR held roughly 5,000-260,000 T cells along with C-region, Stepout and V-region primers. The emulsions were generated using the Micellula Emulsion and Purification Kit, and the RT-PCR was run with Qiagen OneStep RT-PCR reagents. Pooled libraries were sequenced on an Illumina MiSeq with paired-end 2 x 250 reads. Turning to the authors' computational methods: Read pairs were joined in Galaxy and clipped at the engineered overlap into separate alpha and beta files, and reads that were not clipped were discarded. Alpha-beta pairs were assigned with CompleteTCR, a MiTCR-based pipeline that links chains sharing read cluster identifiers using an R script. TCR sequences seen only once, which were about 1-3.4%, were removed as potential sequencing errors. Using fastp trimming at Q25 and MiXCR clonotype assembly, TCRdb reanalyzed the public sequencing data and kept in-frame beta chains. Each CDR3 protein gets just one entry, which takes the most common genes and DNA from the rows behind it. For this entry, the V and J calls and clone size follow TCRdb and not the study's own pipeline. The sample table shows under 5,500 distinct CDR3 sequences, and 30% to 40% are seen once. The ten largest clones take up approximately 35% of the sample.

Recombination joined TRBV6-2 or TRBV6-3 with TRBJ1-5; a confident D gene designation cannot be given. Specimen: CD8+ T cells. The sequence came from a pool of human donors with breast cancer or a healthy control (not recorded which). The DNA sequence follows: TGTGCCATCAGTTACAAAGGAGGGAGTCAGCCCCAGCATTTT. Its product reads: CAISYKGGSQPQHF.